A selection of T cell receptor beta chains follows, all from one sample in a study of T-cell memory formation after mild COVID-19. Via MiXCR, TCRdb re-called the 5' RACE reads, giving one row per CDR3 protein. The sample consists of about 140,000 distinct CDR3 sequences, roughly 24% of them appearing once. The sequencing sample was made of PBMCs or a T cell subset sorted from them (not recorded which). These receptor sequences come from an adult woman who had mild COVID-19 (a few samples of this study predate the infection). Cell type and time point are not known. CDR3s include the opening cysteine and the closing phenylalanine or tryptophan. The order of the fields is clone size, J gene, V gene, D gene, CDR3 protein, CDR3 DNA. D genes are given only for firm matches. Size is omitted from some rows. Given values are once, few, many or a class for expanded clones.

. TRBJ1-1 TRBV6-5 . CASSYSEGVSTEAFF TGTGCCAGCAGTTACTCGGAGGGTGTGAGCACTGAAGCTTTCTTT
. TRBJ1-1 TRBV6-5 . CASSPLVAPRNTEAFF TGTGCCAGCAGTCCACTCGTCGCCCCTAGGAACACTGAAGCTTTCTTT
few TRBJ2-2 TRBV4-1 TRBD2 CASSVMLAGDGELFF TGCGCCAGCAGCGTGATGTTAGCGGGGGATGGGGAGCTGTTTTTT
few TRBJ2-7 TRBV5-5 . CASSPFSGNEQYF TGTGCCAGCAGCCCATTCTCGGGGAACGAGCAGTACTTC
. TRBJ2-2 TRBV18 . CASSPLRTGELFF TGTGCCAGCTCACCCTTGAGGACCGGGGAGCTGTTTTTT
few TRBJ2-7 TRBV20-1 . CSAREWASYEQYF TGCAGTGCTAGAGAATGGGCTAGCTACGAGCAGTACTTC
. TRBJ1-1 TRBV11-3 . CASTGQFQAFF TGTGCCAGCACCGGACAGTTTCAAGCTTTCTTT
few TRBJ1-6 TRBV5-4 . CASSFFGRSGFNSPLHF TGTGCCAGCAGCTTTTTCGGGCGCTCTGGGTTTAATTCACCCCTCCACTTT
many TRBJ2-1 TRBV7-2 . CASMRGFDEQFF TGTGCCAGCATGAGAGGGTTCGATGAGCAGTTCTTC
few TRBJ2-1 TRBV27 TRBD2 CASSLMAGGYNEQFF TGTGCCAGCAGTTTAATGGCGGGGGGATACAATGAGCAGTTCTTC
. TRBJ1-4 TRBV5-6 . CASSFTSATNEKLFF TGTGCCAGCAGCTTCACAAGCGCAACTAATGAAAAACTGTTTTTT
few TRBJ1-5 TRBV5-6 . CASSLGFQPQHF TGTGCCAGCAGCCTCGGATTTCAGCCCCAGCATTTT
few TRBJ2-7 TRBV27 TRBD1 CASTPGQGYEQYF TGTGCCTCCACACCGGGACAGGGATACGAGCAGTACTTC
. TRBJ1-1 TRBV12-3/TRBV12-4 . CASKQGRGEAFF TGTGCCAGCAAACAGGGCCGGGGTGAAGCTTTCTTT
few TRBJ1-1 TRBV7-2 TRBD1 CASSSGQGHTEAFF TGTGCCAGCAGCTCCGGACAGGGACACACTGAAGCTTTCTTT
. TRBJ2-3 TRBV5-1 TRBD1 CASSLSRTGEISDTQYF TGCGCCAGCAGCTTGTCCCGGACAGGGGAGATCTCCGATACGCAGTATTTT
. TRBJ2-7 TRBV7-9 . CASSLAGGIGASYEQYF TGTGCCAGCAGCTTAGCCGGGGGCATAGGAGCCAGCTACGAGCAGTACTTC
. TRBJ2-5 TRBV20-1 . CSASGLGTQYF TGCAGTGCTAGTGGACTGGGGACCCAGTACTTC
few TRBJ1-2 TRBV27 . CASSLGVAYGYTF TGTGCCAGCAGTTTAGGGGTTGCCTATGGCTACACCTTC
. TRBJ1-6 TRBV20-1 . CSARDWQSYNSPLHF TGCAGTGCTAGAGATTGGCAGAGCTATAATTCACCCCTCCACTTT
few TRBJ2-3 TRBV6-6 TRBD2 CASSSRTSGITDTQYF TGTGCCAGCAGTTCTCGGACTAGCGGGATCACAGATACGCAGTATTTT
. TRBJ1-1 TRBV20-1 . CSASVGGAEAFF TGCAGTGCTAGCGTGGGAGGGGCTGAAGCTTTCTTT
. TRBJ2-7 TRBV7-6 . CASSPATGASYEQYF TGTGCCAGCAGCCCAGCTACGGGAGCCTCCTACGAGCAGTACTTC
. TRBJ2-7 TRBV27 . CASSPWTTPYEQYF TGTGCCAGCAGTCCCTGGACTACCCCCTACGAGCAGTACTTC
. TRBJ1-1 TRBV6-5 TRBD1 CASTDRGGWDTEAFF TGTGCCAGCACCGACAGGGGAGGTTGGGACACTGAAGCTTTCTTT
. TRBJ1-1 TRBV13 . CASSLEGSFYTEAFF TGTGCCAGCAGCTTAGAGGGGAGCTTCTACACTGAAGCTTTCTTT
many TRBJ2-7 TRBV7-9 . CASSQGRTYEQYF TGTGCCAGCAGCCAGGGACGGACCTACGAGCAGTACTTC
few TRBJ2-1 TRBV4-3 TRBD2 CASSQDWLAADNEQFF TGCGCCAGCAGCCAAGATTGGCTAGCGGCGGACAATGAGCAGTTCTTC
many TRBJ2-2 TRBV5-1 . CASSLGRTGELFF TGCGCCAGCAGCTTAGGGCGGACCGGGGAGCTGTTTTTT
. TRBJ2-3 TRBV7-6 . CASSFPGADTQYF TGTGCCAGCAGCTTTCCCGGCGCAGATACGCAGTATTTT
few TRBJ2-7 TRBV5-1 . CASSLEAGRSYEQYF TGCGCCAGCAGCTTGGAAGCAGGGCGATCCTACGAGCAGTACTTC
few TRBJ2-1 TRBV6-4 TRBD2 CASSAGTSGEQFF TGTGCCAGCAGCGCCGGGACTAGCGGGGAGCAGTTCTTC
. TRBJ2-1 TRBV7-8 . CASSLATVDKEVFEFF TGTGCCAGCAGCTTAGCGACGGTAGACAAGGAGGTTTTTGAGTTCTTC
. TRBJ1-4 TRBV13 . CASSPVGNPHGGANEKLFF TGTGCCAGCAGCCCCGTAGGTAACCCACATGGAGGTGCTAATGAAAAACTGTTTTTT
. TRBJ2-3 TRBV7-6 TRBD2 CASRRLAGGTDTQYF TGTGCCAGCAGGCGACTAGCGGGGGGCACAGATACGCAGTATTTT
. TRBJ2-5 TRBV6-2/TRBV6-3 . CASSWPTEQETQYF TGTGCCAGCAGTTGGCCGACAGAACAAGAGACCCAGTACTTC
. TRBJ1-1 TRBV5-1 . CASSPRWDTEAFF TGCGCCAGCAGCCCCCGGTGGGACACTGAAGCTTTCTTT
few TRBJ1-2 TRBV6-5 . CAARGQSRDGYTF TGTGCTGCCCGTGGACAGTCCCGGGATGGCTACACCTTC
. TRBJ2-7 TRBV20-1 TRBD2 CSASSGGEYYEQYF TGCAGTGCTTCTAGCGGGGGGGAATACTACGAGCAGTACTTC
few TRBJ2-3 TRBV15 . CATSIYEDIETDTQYF TGTGCCACCAGCATCTACGAGGACATCGAAACAGATACGCAGTATTTT
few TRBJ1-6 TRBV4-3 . CASSQDRWGNRVNSPLHF TGCGCCAGCAGCCAAGATAGGTGGGGAAACAGGGTTAATTCACCCCTCCACTTT
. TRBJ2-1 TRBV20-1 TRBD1 CSAKDRDPYNEQFF TGCAGTGCGAAGGACAGGGACCCATACAATGAGCAGTTCTTC
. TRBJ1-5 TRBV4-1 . CASSPGTDNQPQHF TGCGCCAGCAGCCCAGGGACTGATAATCAGCCCCAGCATTTT
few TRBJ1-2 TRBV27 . CASSQTAVYGYTF TGTGCCAGCAGTCAGACGGCCGTCTATGGCTACACCTTC
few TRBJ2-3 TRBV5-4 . CASSFNMGTDTQYF TGTGCCAGCAGCTTTAACATGGGCACAGATACGCAGTATTTT
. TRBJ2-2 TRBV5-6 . CASSKDRNTGELFF TGTGCCAGCAGCAAGGACAGAAACACCGGGGAGCTGTTTTTT
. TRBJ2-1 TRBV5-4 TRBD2 CASSPFLGGRVREQFF TGTGCCAGCAGCCCCTTTTTGGGCGGGAGGGTCCGTGAGCAGTTCTTC
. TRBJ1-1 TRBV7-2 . CASSFAGTEAFF TGTGCCAGCAGCTTTGCGGGGACTGAAGCTTTCTTT
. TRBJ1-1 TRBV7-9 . CASSLEGSGKGNTEAFF TGTGCCAGCAGCTTAGAAGGGTCAGGGAAGGGGAACACTGAAGCTTTCTTT